Below are 2 T cell receptor beta chains sequenced from a single sample in a study of blood T cells in healthy people across ages. For the second PCR, which ran for roughly 6 to 12 cycles, a sample-barcoded 5' primer and a J-beta primer mix were used. TCRdb itself ran the 5' RACE reads through MiXCR, one entry per CDR3 protein. The profile shows around 800,000 distinct CDR3 sequences, around two thirds of them singletons. Material: blood. Source of these receptors: a man aged 30 to 45 in good health.

This clonotype was seen a handful of times. This sequence joins TRBV20-1 and TRBJ1-5, with unresolved D. The CDR3 is 15 amino acids. Germline loops: CDR1 DFQATT, CDR2 SNEGSKA (reference sequence). Trimming left V 3 bases short and J 0 bases short, with 12 bases between. CDR3 bases: TGCAGTGCTAGTCAGGCCGTCGGTAGCAATCAGCCCCAGCATTTT. Residues: CSASQAVGSNQPQHF.

This chain connects TRBV5-1 to TRBJ2-5; no clear D. This CDR3 contains 15 residues. Germline CDR1 reads SGHRS; CDR2 reads YFSETQ. V was cut by 0 bases and J by 1 base, with 10 bases left in between. This CDR3 is CASSLGSLPQETQYF. Written as DNA, the CDR3 is TGCGCCAGCAGCTTGGGAAGTCTGCCCCAAGAGACCCAGTACTTC.